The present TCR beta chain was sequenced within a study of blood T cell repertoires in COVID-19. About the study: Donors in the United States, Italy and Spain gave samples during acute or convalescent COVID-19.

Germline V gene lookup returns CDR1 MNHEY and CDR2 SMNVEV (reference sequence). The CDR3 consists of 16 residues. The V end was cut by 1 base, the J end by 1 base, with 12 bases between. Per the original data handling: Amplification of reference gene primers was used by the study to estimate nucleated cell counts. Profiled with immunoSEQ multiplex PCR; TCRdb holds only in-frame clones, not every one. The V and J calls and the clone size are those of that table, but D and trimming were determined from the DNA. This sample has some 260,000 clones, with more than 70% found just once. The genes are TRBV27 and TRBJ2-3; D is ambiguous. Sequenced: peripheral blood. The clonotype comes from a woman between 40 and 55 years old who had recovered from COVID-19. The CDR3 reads CASSLWAPVGTDTQYF. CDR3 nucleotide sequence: TGTGCCAGCAGTTTATGGGCCCCCGTCGGCACAGATACGCAGTATTTT.